The rows below give T cell receptor beta chains drawn from one sample of a study of technical replicates of blood from a handful of donors. Clones were sequenced by immunoSEQ multiplex PCR, and TCRdb holds only the in-frame ones, with some missing. The sample contains around 74,000 clones, approximately 83% of which appear only once. Specimen: PBMCs. These receptors all come from a human donor in good health. Some clones in this sample may be carry-over from other donors' samples. Both conserved end residues are trimmed from each CDR3. The order of the fields is V gene, J gene, CDR3 protein.

V: TRBV9
J: TRBJ2-7
CDR3: ASSAQAGGTYEQY

V: TRBV6-1
J: TRBJ1-5
CDR3: ASIGRERGNQPQH

V: TRBV5-1
J: TRBJ1-3
CDR3: ASSLSSGAGNTIY

V: TRBV7-2
J: TRBJ1-2
CDR3: ASSATGGNGYT

V: TRBV28
J: TRBJ2-7
CDR3: ASNTKGLAYEQY

V: TRBV7-9
J: TRBJ1-1
CDR3: ASSSPGGGENTEAF

V: TRBV6-5
J: TRBJ1-6
CDR3: ASSYGEGTLH

V: TRBV4-2
J: TRBJ2-5
CDR3: ASSQGTSGGEWETQY

V: TRBV6-6
J: TRBJ1-2
CDR3: ASSRGESRANYGYT

V: TRBV4-3
J: TRBJ2-7
CDR3: ASSLQLQGGIYEQY

V: TRBV12-2
J: TRBJ2-7
CDR3: ASRLNVMTATYGEQY

V: TRBV2
J: TRBJ2-7
CDR3: ASSEGGTSGYEQY

V: TRBV7-2
J: TRBJ2-3
CDR3: ASSLVAGGGTDTQY

V: TRBV5-1
J: TRBJ2-5
CDR3: ASRASSGEETQY

V: TRBV5-4
J: TRBJ2-5
CDR3: ASSSQGLVETQY

V: TRBV10-3
J: TRBJ1-1
CDR3: AIRSGGRINTEAF

V: TRBV5-4
J: TRBJ2-1
CDR3: ASSSPGSYNEQF

V: TRBV14
J: TRBJ1-5
CDR3: ASSQGGNHQPQH

V: TRBV11-3
J: TRBJ2-1
CDR3: ASSLIHQKHRFEDNEQF

V: TRBV6-5
J: TRBJ2-7
CDR3: ASSAYRGYEQY

V: TRBV5-1
J: TRBJ2-2
CDR3: ASSIYGGVTGELF

V: TRBV7-2
J: TRBJ2-7
CDR3: ASSSDRGGEQY

V: TRBV6-6
J: TRBJ2-7
CDR3: ASSYSVGGPWEQY

V: TRBV5-1
J: TRBJ1-5
CDR3: ASSIDSSNQPQH

V: TRBV6-6
J: TRBJ1-2
CDR3: ATALGALDGYT

V: TRBV18
J: TRBJ1-4
CDR3: ASSPPGTGGLATNEKLF

V: TRBV5-4
J: TRBJ1-6
CDR3: ASSSPFGSSYNSPLH

V: TRBV10-3
J: TRBJ1-2
CDR3: AISDQEGYGYT